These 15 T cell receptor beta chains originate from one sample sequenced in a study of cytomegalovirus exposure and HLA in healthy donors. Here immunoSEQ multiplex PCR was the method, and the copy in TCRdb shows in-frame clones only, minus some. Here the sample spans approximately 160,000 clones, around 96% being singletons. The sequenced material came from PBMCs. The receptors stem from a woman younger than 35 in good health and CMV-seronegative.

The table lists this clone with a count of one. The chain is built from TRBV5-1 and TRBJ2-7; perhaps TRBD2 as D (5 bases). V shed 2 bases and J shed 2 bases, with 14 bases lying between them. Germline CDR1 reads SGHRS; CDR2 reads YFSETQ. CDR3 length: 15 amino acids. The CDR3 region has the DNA TGCGCCAGCAGCTTTCGGGGTCAGAATCCCTACGAGCAGTACTTC. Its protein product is CASSFRGQNPYEQYF.

The CDR3 nucleotides are TGTGCCAGCACCCGACTAGCGGCCCCCCAAGAGACCCAGTACTTC. Its translation: CASTRLAAPQETQYF. The chain uses TRBV11-2 and TRBJ2-5; 9 nucleotides match TRBD2. The CDR3 sequence is 15 residues long. CDR1 and CDR2 (germline): SGHAT, FQNNGV. V lost 7 bases and J lost 1; bases outside the gene matches: 7.

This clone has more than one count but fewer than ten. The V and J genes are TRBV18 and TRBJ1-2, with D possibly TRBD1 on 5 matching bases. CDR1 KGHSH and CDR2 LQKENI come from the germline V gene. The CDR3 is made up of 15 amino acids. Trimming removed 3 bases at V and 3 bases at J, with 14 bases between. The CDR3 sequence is CASSPQSGADYGYTF. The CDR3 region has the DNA TGTGCCAGCTCACCCCAAAGTGGGGCAGACTATGGCTACACCTTC.

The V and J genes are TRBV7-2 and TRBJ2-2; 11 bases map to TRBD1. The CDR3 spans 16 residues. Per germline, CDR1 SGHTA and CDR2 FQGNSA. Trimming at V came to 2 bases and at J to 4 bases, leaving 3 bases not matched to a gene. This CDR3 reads CASSLLGQGATGELFF. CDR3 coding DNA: TGTGCCAGCAGCTTATTAGGACAGGGGGCCACCGGGGAGCTGTTTTTT.

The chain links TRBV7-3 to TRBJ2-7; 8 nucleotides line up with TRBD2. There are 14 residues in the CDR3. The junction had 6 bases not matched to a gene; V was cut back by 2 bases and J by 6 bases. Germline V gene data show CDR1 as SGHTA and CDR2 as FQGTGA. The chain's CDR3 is CASSLVAGGREQYF. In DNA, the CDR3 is TGTGCCAGCAGCTTAGTCGCGGGGGGCCGCGAGCAGTACTTC.

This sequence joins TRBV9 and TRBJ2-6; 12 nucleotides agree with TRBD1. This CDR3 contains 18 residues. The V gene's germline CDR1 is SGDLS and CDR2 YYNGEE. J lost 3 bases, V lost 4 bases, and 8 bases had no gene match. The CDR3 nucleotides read TGTGCCAGCAGCCCCCGGGGACAGGGGGCGCTTGGGGCCAACGTCCTGACTTTC. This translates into CASSPRGQGALGANVLTF.

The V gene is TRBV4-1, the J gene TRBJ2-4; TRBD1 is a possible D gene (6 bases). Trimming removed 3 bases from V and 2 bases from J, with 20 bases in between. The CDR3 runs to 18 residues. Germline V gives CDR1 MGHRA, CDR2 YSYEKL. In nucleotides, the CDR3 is TGCGCCAGCAGCCATCCTACCCCCGGACAGTCGTCCAAAAACATTCAGTACTTC. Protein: CASSHPTPGQSSKNIQYF.

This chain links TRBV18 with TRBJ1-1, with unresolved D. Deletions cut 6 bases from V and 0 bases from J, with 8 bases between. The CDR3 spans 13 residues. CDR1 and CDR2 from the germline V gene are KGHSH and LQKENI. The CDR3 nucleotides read TGTGCCAGCTCTATAATTCTGAACACTGAAGCTTTCTTT. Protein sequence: CASSIILNTEAFF.

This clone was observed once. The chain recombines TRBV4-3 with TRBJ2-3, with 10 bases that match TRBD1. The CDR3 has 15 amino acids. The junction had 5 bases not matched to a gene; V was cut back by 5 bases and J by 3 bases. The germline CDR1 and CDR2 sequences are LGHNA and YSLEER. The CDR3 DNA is TGCGCCAGCAGCGCCCGGGACAGGGGTACAGATACGCAGTATTTT. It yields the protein CASSARDRGTDTQYF.

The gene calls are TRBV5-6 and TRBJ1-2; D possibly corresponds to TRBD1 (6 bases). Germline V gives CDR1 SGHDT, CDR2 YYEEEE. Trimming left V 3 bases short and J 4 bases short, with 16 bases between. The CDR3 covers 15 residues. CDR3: CASSSGAGARYGYTF. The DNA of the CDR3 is TGTGCCAGCAGCTCGGGCGCAGGGGCCCGCTATGGCTACACCTTC.

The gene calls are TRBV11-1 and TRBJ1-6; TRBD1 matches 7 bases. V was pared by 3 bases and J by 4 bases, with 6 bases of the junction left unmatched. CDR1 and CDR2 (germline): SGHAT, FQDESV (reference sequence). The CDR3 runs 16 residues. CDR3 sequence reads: CASSLDNRGYNSPLHF. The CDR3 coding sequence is TGTGCCAGCAGCTTGGATAACAGGGGTTATAATTCACCCCTCCACTTT. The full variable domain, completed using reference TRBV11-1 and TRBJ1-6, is EAEVAQSPRYKITEKSQAVAFWCDPISGHATLYWYRQILGQGPELLVQFQDESVVDDSQLPKDRFSAERLKGVDSTLKIQPAELGDSAMYLCASSLDNRGYNSPLHFGNGTRLTVT.

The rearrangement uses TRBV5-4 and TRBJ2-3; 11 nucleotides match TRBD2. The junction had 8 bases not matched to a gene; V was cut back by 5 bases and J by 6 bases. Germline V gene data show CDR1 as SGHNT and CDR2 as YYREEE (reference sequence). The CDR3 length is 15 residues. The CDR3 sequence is CASSIVAGGGDTQYF. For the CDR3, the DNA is TGTGCCAGCAGTATCGTAGCGGGGGGGGGTGATACGCAGTATTTT.

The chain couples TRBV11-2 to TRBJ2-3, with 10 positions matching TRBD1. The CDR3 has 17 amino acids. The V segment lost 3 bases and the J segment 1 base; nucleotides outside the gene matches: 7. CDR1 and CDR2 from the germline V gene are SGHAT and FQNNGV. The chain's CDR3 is CASSFLGQGSRTDTQYF. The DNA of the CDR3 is TGTGCCAGCAGCTTTTTGGGACAGGGGTCGCGCACAGATACGCAGTATTTT.

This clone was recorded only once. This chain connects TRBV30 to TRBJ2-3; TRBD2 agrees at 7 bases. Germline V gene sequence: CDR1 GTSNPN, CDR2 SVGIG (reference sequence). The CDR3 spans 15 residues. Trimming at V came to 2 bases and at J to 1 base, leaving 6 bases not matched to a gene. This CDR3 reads CAWSIGLAGTDTQYF. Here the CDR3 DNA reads TGTGCCTGGAGTATCGGTCTAGCGGGCACAGATACGCAGTATTTT.

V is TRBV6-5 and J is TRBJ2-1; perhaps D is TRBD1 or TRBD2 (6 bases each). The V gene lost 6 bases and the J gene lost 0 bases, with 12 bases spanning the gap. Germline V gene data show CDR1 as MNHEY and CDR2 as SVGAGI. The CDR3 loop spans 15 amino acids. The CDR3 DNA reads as TGTGCCAGCAGGTACGGGGGCAACTCCTACAATGAGCAGTTCTTC. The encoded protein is CASRYGGNSYNEQFF.